This is a list of T cell receptor beta chains from one sample in a study of cytomegalovirus exposure and HLA in healthy donors. The protocol was immunoSEQ multiplex PCR, while the TCRdb copy is restricted to in-frame clones and leaves out a portion. The repertoire holds roughly 120,000 clones, with around 70% as singletons. The sequenced sample was PBMCs. The receptors derive from a woman aged 50 to 65 in good health and CMV-seropositive. Each CDR3 is given with its conserved first and last residue. The D gene is left open where the match is weak. Some rows mark clone size as missing; the rest say once, few, many or name a class of expanded clone.

v_call	j_call	d_call	clone_size	cdr3_aa	cdr3_nt
TRBV5-6	TRBJ2-7	TRBD1	.	CASSGSGTGKIYEQYF	TGTGCCAGCAGTGGGTCGGGGACAGGGAAAATCTACGAGCAGTACTTC
TRBV7-2	TRBJ1-6	TRBD1	.	CASSPGQGARPNSPLHF	TGTGCCAGCAGCCCAGGACAGGGGGCGCGACCCAATTCACCCCTCCACTTT
TRBV14	TRBJ2-5	TRBD1	.	CASSQDRGLSETQYF	TGTGCCAGCAGCCAGGACAGGGGGCTCTCAGAGACCCAGTACTTC
TRBV29-1	TRBJ2-7	.	.	CSVDPRGDSYEQYF	TGCAGCGTTGACCCCCGCGGGGATAGCTACGAGCAGTACTTC
TRBV18	TRBJ2-1	.	.	CASSPSNEQFF	TGTGCCAGCTCACCCTCCAATGAGCAGTTCTTC
TRBV19	TRBJ2-3	TRBD2	few	CASSQTSGGADTQYF	TGTGCCAGTAGTCAGACTAGCGGGGGCGCAGATACGCAGTATTTT
TRBV4-3	TRBJ1-2	.	.	CASSQDGTSLYGYTF	TGCGCCAGCAGCCAAGATGGGACATCGCTCTATGGCTACACCTTC
TRBV18	TRBJ1-2	TRBD1	.	CASTQGRTEDGYTF	TGTGCCAGCACACAGGGGCGCACTGAAGATGGCTACACCTTC
TRBV7-6	TRBJ1-2	.	.	CASSLGSGLGGYTF	TGTGCCAGCAGCTTAGGGAGCGGCTTGGGGGGCTACACCTTC
TRBV7-2	TRBJ1-6	TRBD1	.	CASSKRGQGMDSPLHF	TGTGCCAGCAGCAAAAGGGGACAGGGGATGGATTCACCCCTCCACTTT
TRBV7-8	TRBJ2-3	.	few	CASSLAGTSTDTQYF	TGTGCCAGCAGCTTAGCGGGGACTAGCACAGATACGCAGTATTTT
TRBV18	TRBJ1-4	TRBD1	.	CASSLRQGRSEKLFF	TGTGCCAGCTCACTACGACAGGGTAGGAGTGAAAAACTGTTTTTT
TRBV4-2	TRBJ2-5	.	.	CASSPPGQGHQETQYF	TGTGCCAGCAGCCCCCCCGGGCAGGGTCACCAAGAGACCCAGTACTTC
TRBV2	TRBJ2-5	.	.	CASSSGITETQYF	TGTGCCAGTTCCTCAGGTATCACAGAGACCCAGTACTTC
TRBV4-2	TRBJ2-5	.	.	CASSQEFGPQETQYF	TGTGCCAGCAGCCAAGAGTTTGGGCCCCAAGAGACCCAGTACTTC
TRBV5-4	TRBJ1-3	TRBD1	few	CASSLYRGQGKLGSGNTIYF	TGTGCCAGCAGCTTATATAGGGGACAGGGAAAGTTGGGGTCTGGAAACACCATATATTTT
TRBV18	TRBJ2-5	.	.	CASSAGVGPQETQYF	TGTGCCAGCTCAGCAGGGGTGGGACCCCAAGAGACCCAGTACTTC
TRBV15	TRBJ2-3	TRBD1	once	CATSNRQGQGLDTQYF	TGTGCCACCAGCAATCGACAGGGACAGGGACTAGATACGCAGTATTTT
TRBV5-1	TRBJ1-1	.	.	CASSLGQVITEAFF	TGCGCCAGCAGCTTGGGACAGGTAATCACTGAAGCTTTCTTT
TRBV5-1	TRBJ2-3	TRBD1	.	CASSWTGRTDTQYF	TGCGCCAGCAGCTGGACAGGGAGGACAGATACGCAGTATTTT
TRBV6-4	TRBJ1-1	.	.	CASRKTAVNTEAFF	TGTGCCAGCAGGAAGACAGCCGTGAACACTGAAGCTTTCTTT